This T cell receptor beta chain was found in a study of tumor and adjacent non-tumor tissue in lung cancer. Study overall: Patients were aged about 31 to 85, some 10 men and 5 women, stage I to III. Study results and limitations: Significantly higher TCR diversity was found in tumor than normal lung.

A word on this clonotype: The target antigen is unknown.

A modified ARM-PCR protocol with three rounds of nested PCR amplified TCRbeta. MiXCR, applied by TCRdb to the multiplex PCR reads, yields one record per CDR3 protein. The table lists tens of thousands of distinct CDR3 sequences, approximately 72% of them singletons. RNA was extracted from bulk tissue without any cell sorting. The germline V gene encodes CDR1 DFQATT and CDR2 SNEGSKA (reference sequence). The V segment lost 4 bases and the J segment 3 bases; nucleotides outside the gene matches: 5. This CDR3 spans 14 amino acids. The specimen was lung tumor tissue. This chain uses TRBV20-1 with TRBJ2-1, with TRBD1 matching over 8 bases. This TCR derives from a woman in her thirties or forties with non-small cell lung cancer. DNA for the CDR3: TGCAGTGCTATGGACAGGGAAAGCTACAATGAGCAGTTCTTC. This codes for CSAMDRESYNEQFF.